These 22 T cell receptor beta chains share one sample of origin, sequenced in a study of T-cell reconstitution after alpha-beta-depleted transplantation in children. TCRbeta library preparation incorporated unique molecular identifiers. TCRdb reanalysed the PCR reads using MiXCR and keeps one entry per CDR3 protein. Here the sample spans 610,000 or so distinct CDR3 sequences, approximately 30% being singletons. The sequencing used PBMCs, collected before TCRalphabeta/CD19-depleted stem cell transplant. The receptors were gathered from a boy younger than two with Wiskott-Aldrich syndrome, due to receive a stem cell transplant.

A few counts support this clonotype. The chain uses TRBV5-1 and TRBJ2-1, with 8 bases identical to TRBD2. V lost 1 base, J lost 11 bases, and 5 bases stayed unmatched. The CDR3 consists of 13 residues. Germline V lookup: CDR1 SGHRS, CDR2 YFSETQ. CDR3 bases: TGCGCCAGCAGCTTGTCCCTTAGCGGGAAGCAGTTCTTC. Amino acid sequence: CASSLSLSGKQFF.

This clonotype has only a few counts. The rearrangement joins TRBV27 to TRBJ2-3; no definite D call. Germline V lookup: CDR1 MNHEY, CDR2 SMNVEV (reference sequence). The CDR3 consists of 13 residues. V gave up 3 bases and J gave up 6 bases, with 10 bases separating them. The CDR3: CASSLSRRDTQYF. The CDR3 nucleotides are TGTGCCAGCAGTTTGAGCAGGCGCGATACGCAGTATTTT.

The J gene is TRBJ1-1, the V gene TRBV7-2, with D maybe TRBD1 (6 bases). The germline gives CDR1 SGHTA, CDR2 FQGNSA. Between the trimmed V and J ends, which lost 3 bases and 1 base, there was a span of 15 bases. The CDR3 is 16 amino acids. The CDR3: CASSLSWAGENTEAFF. The CDR3 bases are TGTGCCAGCAGCTTGTCTTGGGCAGGGGAGAACACTGAAGCTTTCTTT. The whole variable domain, filled in from reference TRBV7-2 and TRBJ1-1, reads GAGVSQSPSNKVTEKGKDVELRCDPISGHTALYWYRQSLGQGLEFLIYFQGNSAPDKSGLPSDRFSAERTGGSVSTLTIQRTQQEDSAVYLCASSLSWAGENTEAFFGQGTRLTVV.

V is TRBV28 and J is TRBJ2-2, with 7 nucleotides matching TRBD2. The CDR3 has 13 amino acids. Germline CDR1 MDHEN, CDR2 SYDVKM. With 6 bases clipped from V and 4 bases from J, the junction kept 2 bases outside the gene matches. Here the CDR3 reads CASRAGSTGELFF. Here the CDR3 DNA reads TGTGCCAGCAGAGCGGGGAGCACCGGGGAGCTGTTTTTT.

This clonotype was recorded once. The chain combines TRBV19 with TRBJ1-4; the match to TRBD1 covers 7 bases. The V gene's germline CDR1 is LNHDA and CDR2 SQIVND (reference sequence). CDR3 length: 14 residues. Trimming took 6 bases from V and 4 from J; bases not matched to a gene: 5. CDR3 nucleotides: TGTGCCAGTAGCCCCGGGACAGATAATGAAAAACTGTTTTTT. As protein: CASSPGTDNEKLFF. The entire variable domain, with the rest obtained from reference TRBV19 and TRBJ1-4, is as follows: DGGITQSPKYLFRKEGQNVTLSCEQNLNHDAMYWYRQDPGQGLRLIYYSQIVNDFQKGDIAEGYSVSREKKESFPLTVTSAQKNPTAFYLCASSPGTDNEKLFFGSGTQLSVL.

The genes are TRBV27 and TRBJ2-7; D could derive from TRBD1 or TRBD2 (5 bases each). Germline V gives CDR1 MNHEY, CDR2 SMNVEV (reference sequence). The V and J ends lost 0 bases and 7 bases respectively, with 13 bases between them. This CDR3 has 14 amino acids. In DNA form, the CDR3 reads TGTGCCAGCAGTTTATCGAGACTTGGGGGAGAGCAGTACTTC. Translated, it gives CASSLSRLGGEQYF.

This clonotype has just a few counts. The chain carries TRBV5-1 and TRBJ2-1; the match to TRBD2 covers 7 bases. Germline lookup yields CDR1 SGHRS and CDR2 YFSETQ. V dropped 0 bases and J dropped 9; count of bases not matched to a gene: 9. The CDR3 spans 15 residues. The CDR3 loop reads CASSLGPTGGFEQFF. The DNA for the CDR3 is TGCGCCAGCAGCTTGGGGCCGACCGGGGGGTTTGAGCAGTTCTTC.

The gene calls are TRBV20-1 and TRBJ2-1; unclear D gene. Germline CDR1 is DFQATT and CDR2 is SNEGSKA (reference sequence). This CDR3 is 12 amino acids long. Between the trimmed V and J ends, which lost 2 bases and 4 bases, there was a span of 6 bases. The CDR3 DNA reads TGCAGTGCTAGAAGACGTTACAATGAGCAGTTCTTC. Residues: CSARRRYNEQFF.

The chain uses TRBV20-1 and TRBJ2-1, with a possible D match to TRBD2 (7 bases). V lost 1 base and J lost 2, with 15 bases in between. Looked up from germline, CDR1 is DFQATT and CDR2 is SNEGSKA (reference sequence). The CDR3 has 16 amino acids. CDR3 sequence reads: CSARAGGLATYNEQFF. DNA of the CDR3: TGCAGTGCTAGAGCCGGGGGGCTAGCGACCTACAATGAGCAGTTCTTC.

This clonotype occurred a few times. The chain carries TRBV12-3 or TRBV12-4 and TRBJ2-3; the D call may be TRBD1 or TRBD2 (5 bases each). V gave up 6 bases and J gave up 0 bases, with 10 bases separating them. The CDR3 runs to 14 residues. CDR3 protein: CASSRDLSTDTQYF. As DNA, the CDR3 is TGTGCCAGCAGCCGGGACCTGAGCACAGATACGCAGTATTTT.

The chain has TRBV10-3 and TRBJ2-7; D possibly uses TRBD1 or TRBD2 (5 bases each). V lost 4 bases and J lost 1, with 11 bases in between. This CDR3 comprises 14 residues. Germline CDR1 is ENHRY and CDR2 is SYGVKD. This CDR3 is CAISAGPSSYEQYF. CDR3 DNA: TGTGCCATCAGTGCGGGACCCTCATCCTACGAGCAGTACTTC.

This rearrangement joins TRBV20-1 to TRBJ1-5; 7 nucleotides match TRBD1. The CDR3 is made up of 13 amino acids. The trim removed 6 bases at V and 2 bases at J, leaving 4 bases unmatched. Per germline, CDR1 DFQATT and CDR2 SNEGSKA (reference sequence). The CDR3 spells CSAYGTGNQPQHF. The CDR3 coding sequence is TGCAGTGCATACGGGACAGGCAATCAGCCCCAGCATTTT.

J is TRBJ1-1 and V is TRBV4-2; 8 bases are a match to TRBD1. Per germline, CDR1 LGHNA and CDR2 YNFKEQ. The CDR3 has 14 residues. V was pared by 0 bases and J by 6 bases, with 3 bases of the junction left unmatched. This CDR3 reads CASSQDRGRAEAFF. For the CDR3, the DNA is TGTGCCAGCAGCCAAGACAGGGGGCGAGCTGAAGCTTTCTTT.

This clonotype was seen a few times. This rearrangement joins TRBV7-2 to TRBJ1-4; unclear D gene. With 2 bases removed from V and 8 bases from J, the gap between germline ends came to 15 bases. This CDR3 is built from 15 residues. CDR1 is SGHTA, CDR2 FQGNSA, per germline. The CDR3 loop is CASSLSGVNREKLFF. In DNA form, the CDR3 reads TGTGCCAGCAGCTTAAGCGGGGTGAATAGGGAAAAACTGTTTTTT.

This clonotype was counted a few times. This rearrangement joins TRBV7-6 to TRBJ2-1, with D hard to call. CDR3 size: 13 residues. V lost 5 bases and J 2 bases, leaving 7 bases between the germline ends. CDR1 SGHVS and CDR2 FNYEAQ come from the germline V gene. DNA of the CDR3: TGTGCCAGCAGCACGAGACCCTACAATGAGCAGTTCTTC. Translated, it gives CASSTRPYNEQFF.

This chain joins TRBV20-1 and TRBJ1-5; weak D call: TRBD1 (6 bases). The germline CDR1 and CDR2 sequences are DFQATT and SNEGSKA (reference sequence). The V gene lost 5 bases and the J gene lost 4 bases, with 15 bases spanning the gap. There are 14 residues in the CDR3. The CDR3 coding sequence is TGCAGTGCTGGCCTGGGACATCCTAATCAGCCCCAGCATTTT. As protein: CSAGLGHPNQPQHF.

This chain links TRBV5-1 with TRBJ2-1; TRBD2 agrees at 7 bases. CDR1 is SGHRS and CDR2 is YFSETQ in the germline V gene. After removal of 4 bases from V and 9 bases from J, the junction contained 7 bases not matched to a gene. The CDR3 sequence is 13 residues long. CDR3 coding DNA: TGCGCCAGCAGCGCTACTAGCGCGAGTGAGCAGTTCTTC. Translating it yields CASSATSASEQFF.

This chain connects TRBV20-1 to TRBJ2-1; tentative D call: TRBD1 (5 bases). V lost 1 base, J lost 0 bases, and 10 bases lay in between. CDR1 is DFQATT and CDR2 is SNEGSKA in the germline V gene (reference sequence). The CDR3 runs to 15 residues. The CDR3 reads CSARVDSSSYNEQFF. In DNA form, the CDR3 reads TGCAGTGCTAGAGTCGACAGTAGCTCCTACAATGAGCAGTTCTTC.

The chain couples TRBV10-3 to TRBJ2-7, with TRBD2 identical over 7 bases. The CDR3 runs 14 residues. Germline V CDR1 and CDR2: ENHRY, SYGVKD. V lost 5 bases to trimming and J lost 5 bases; unmatched junction nucleotides: 9. CDR3 in DNA: TGTGCCATCAGTAGGGAGGGGAAAACGGACGAGCAGTACTTC. This translates into CAISREGKTDEQYF.

The chain joins TRBV4-2 to TRBJ1-1, with 8 positions matching TRBD1. This CDR3 has 16 residues. Germline loops: CDR1 LGHNA, CDR2 YNFKEQ. Germline trimming cut 1 base from V and 7 bases from J; bases unmatched to any gene: 11. The CDR3 nucleotides are TGTGCCAGCAGCCAAGCCGGGACAGGTAAATCGATTGAAGCTTTCTTT. This encodes CASSQAGTGKSIEAFF.

The J gene is TRBJ2-7, the V gene TRBV28; D not certain. Germline assignment: CDR1 MDHEN and CDR2 SYDVKM. This CDR3 region has 11 residues. Trimming removed 8 bases from V and 2 bases from J, with 7 bases in between. The CDR3 region has the DNA TGTGCCAGCGGTGGAACCTACGAGCAGTACTTC. Protein sequence: CASGGTYEQYF.

The chain has TRBV3-1 and TRBJ1-1; D unclear. The CDR3 covers 13 residues. The V and J ends lost 6 bases and 4 bases respectively, with 12 bases between them. The germline V gene encodes CDR1 LGHDT and CDR2 YNNKEL (reference sequence). CDR3 region: CASSRKTLTEAFF. CDR3 coding DNA: TGTGCCAGCAGTCGGAAGACACTCACTGAAGCTTTCTTT.